This is a list of T cell receptor beta chains from one sample in a study of post-analysis software for immune sequencing data. TCRdb analysed the PCR reads with MiXCR anew, one entry per CDR3 protein. The sample lists 450,000 to 700,000 distinct CDR3 sequences, around 44% seen once, with approximately 1.7% in the top ten. Sequencing used blood. These receptors originate from a girl aged 10-17 years with multiple sclerosis. Both conserved end residues are part of each CDR3.

CDR3 protein: CASSPGLLHNEQFF; V gene: TRBV5-6
CDR3 protein: CASSYSIGTGIYEQYF; V gene: TRBV6-5
CDR3 protein: CATFTGLNTEAFF; V gene: TRBV2
CDR3 protein: CASSFELDSSYEQYF; V gene: TRBV13
CDR3 protein: CASSLGTSGSLQYF; V gene: TRBV12-3/TRBV12-4
CDR3 protein: CASRGDRGFEGYTF; V gene: TRBV12-3/TRBV12-4
CDR3 protein: CASSLVTGGGNEQFF; V gene: TRBV7-6
CDR3 protein: CASSVGREQFF; V gene: TRBV9
CDR3 protein: CASSYSGTGDANEQFF; V gene: TRBV6-5
CDR3 protein: CSASVGGIDTQYF; V gene: TRBV20-1
CDR3 protein: CASSSTQGLQETQYF; V gene: TRBV6-5
CDR3 protein: CASSGRGDRVTIPEEYF; V gene: TRBV9
CDR3 protein: CASSAGLALPYEQYF; V gene: TRBV28
CDR3 protein: CASSQEYATNEKLFF; V gene: TRBV4-1
CDR3 protein: CASSQDGDGNQPQHF; V gene: TRBV4-1
CDR3 protein: CSVEDDGYNTEAFF; V gene: TRBV29-1
CDR3 protein: CASSARGQSGANVLTF; V gene: TRBV6-4
CDR3 protein: CASSLGRAFRYEQYF; V gene: TRBV7-2
CDR3 protein: CASSAWGTDSNTEAFF; V gene: TRBV5-1
CDR3 protein: CASSSGQGVEVFF; V gene: TRBV5-6
CDR3 protein: CSVLRDSYEQYF; V gene: TRBV29-1
CDR3 protein: CASSEVGGNTEAFF; V gene: TRBV6-1
CDR3 protein: CASGTRSGANVLTF; V gene: TRBV2
CDR3 protein: CASSPGTSGYSTDTQYF; V gene: TRBV6-1
CDR3 protein: CSAGTVGSVYGYTF; V gene: TRBV20-1
CDR3 protein: CASSYRGDTQYF; V gene: TRBV6-2/TRBV6-3
CDR3 protein: CSARDGGDSTEAFF; V gene: TRBV20-1
CDR3 protein: CASSAEGARSEQFF; V gene: TRBV6-1
CDR3 protein: CASRDLLWFGQYF; V gene: TRBV27
CDR3 protein: CASSRVAPRKETQYF; V gene: TRBV5-8